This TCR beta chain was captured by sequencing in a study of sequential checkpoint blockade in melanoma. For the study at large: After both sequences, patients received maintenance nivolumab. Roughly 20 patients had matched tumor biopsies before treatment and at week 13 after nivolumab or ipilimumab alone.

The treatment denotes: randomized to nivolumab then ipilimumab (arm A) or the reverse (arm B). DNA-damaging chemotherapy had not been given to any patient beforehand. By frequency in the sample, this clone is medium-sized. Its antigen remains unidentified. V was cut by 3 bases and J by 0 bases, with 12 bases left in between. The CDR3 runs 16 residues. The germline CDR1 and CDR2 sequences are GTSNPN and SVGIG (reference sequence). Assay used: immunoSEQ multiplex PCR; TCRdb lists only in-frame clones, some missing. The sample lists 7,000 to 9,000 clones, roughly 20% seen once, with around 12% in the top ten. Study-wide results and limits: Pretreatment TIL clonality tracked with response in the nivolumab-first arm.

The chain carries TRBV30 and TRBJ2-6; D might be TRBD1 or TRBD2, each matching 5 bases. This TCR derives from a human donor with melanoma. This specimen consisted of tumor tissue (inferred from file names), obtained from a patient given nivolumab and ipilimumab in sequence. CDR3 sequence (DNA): TGTGCCTGGAGGCGCACCGGGACCTCTGGGGCCAACGTCCTGACTTTC. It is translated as CAWRRTGTSGANVLTF.